The 19 T cell receptor beta chains in this list originate from one sample, sequenced in a study of shared T cell receptors in the human thymus. Libraries were prepared by immunoSEQ multiplex PCR; TCRdb keeps only in-frame clonotypes and omits some of them. The repertoire has hundreds of thousands of clones, approximately 80% of them found once; the top ten carry more than 0.01%. These data also formed part of another study, on human thymus T cells.

Specimen: thymocytes. The receptors originated from a boy under two years old with a congenital heart defect.

The CDR3 DNA is TGCAGCGTTACCCGGGGGGAAAAAAGCACTGAAGCTTTCTTT. It yields the protein CSVTRGEKSTEAFF. This rearrangement joins TRBV29-1 to TRBJ1-1; a weak D match, TRBD1 (5 bases). Trimming removed 5 bases from V and 4 bases from J, with 17 bases in between. The CDR3 sequence is 14 residues long. Germline CDR1 reads SQVTM; CDR2 reads ANQGSEA.

The chain is built from TRBV28 and TRBJ1-4; 10 nucleotides match TRBD1. Trimming took 6 bases from V and 4 from J; bases not matched to a gene: 14. Germline loops: CDR1 MDHEN, CDR2 SYDVKM. This CDR3 spans 18 amino acids. CDR3 DNA: TGTGCCAGCAGCCGAAGCCGACAGGGGGCTCTGTTTAATGAAAAACTGTTTTTT. Translated: CASSRSRQGALFNEKLFF.

The chain uses TRBV20-1 and TRBJ2-7; 8 bases line up with TRBD2. This CDR3 has 10 amino acids. Germline CDR1 is DFQATT and CDR2 is SNEGSKA (reference sequence). This CDR3 is CRPPGGEQYF. The CDR3 coding sequence is TGCAGACCTCCGGGAGGGGAGCAGTACTTC.

The CDR3 region has the DNA TGCGCCAGCAGCTTGGGGGGCGGGAGGGCAACCTACGAGCAGTACTTC. Amino acids: CASSLGGGRATYEQYF. The chain carries TRBV5-1 and TRBJ2-7, with 9 positions matching TRBD2. Unmatched junction bases numbered 6, after V lost 0 bases and J lost 2 bases. CDR1 and CDR2 from the germline V gene are SGHRS and YFSETQ. The CDR3 runs to 16 residues.

The chain couples TRBV18 to TRBJ2-7; 8 nucleotides agree with TRBD1. The trim removed 6 bases at V and 5 bases at J, leaving 9 bases unmatched. CDR3 length: 14 amino acids. The germline V gene has CDR1 KGHSH and CDR2 LQKENI. CDR3 residues: CASSSDRDFDEQYF. The CDR3 DNA is TGTGCCAGCTCCTCGGACAGGGACTTCGACGAGCAGTACTTC.

V usage is TRBV13 and J usage is TRBJ2-1; tentative D call: TRBD2 (6 bases). The V gene's germline CDR1 is PRHDT and CDR2 FYEKMQ (reference sequence). The CDR3 contains 16 residues. Trimming stripped 0 bases from V and 5 bases from J, with 14 bases between. CDR3 nucleotide sequence: TGTGCCAGCAGCTTAGGCAAGGACGGGAGAAACAATGAGCAGTTCTTC. Translation gives CASSLGKDGRNNEQFF.

The chain employs TRBV27 and TRBJ2-1, with 8 bases identical to TRBD1. V lost 2 bases and J lost 4; bases outside the gene matches: 10. This CDR3 region has 17 residues. The V gene's germline CDR1 is MNHEY and CDR2 SMNVEV (reference sequence). The CDR3 protein is CASSLPAGQGLYNEQFF. The CDR3 nucleotides read TGTGCCAGCAGTTTACCGGCCGGACAGGGTCTATACAATGAGCAGTTCTTC.

This rearrangement joins TRBV27 to TRBJ2-7, with TRBD2 as a possible D gene (5 bases). Trimming removed 5 bases from V and 2 bases from J, with 13 bases in between. The CDR3 runs to 14 residues. Germline CDR1 reads MNHEY; CDR2 reads SMNVEV (reference sequence). This chain's CDR3 is CASSLRERAYEQYF. DNA for the CDR3: TGTGCCAGCAGTCTCCGGGAACGGGCCTACGAGCAGTACTTC.

This clone was counted a few times. The chain is built from TRBV28 and TRBJ2-6, with 8 bases fitting TRBD1. Germline values: CDR1 MDHEN, CDR2 SYDVKM. The CDR3 spans 18 residues. The V and J ends lost 3 bases and 3 bases, in that order; junction bases with no gene match: 10. The DNA for the CDR3 is TGTGCCAGCAGTTTTTATTATTACAGGGGGTATGGGGCCAACGTCCTGACTTTC. Translation gives CASSFYYYRGYGANVLTF.

The chain joins TRBV27 to TRBJ1-2; 7 bases agree with TRBD1. This CDR3 comprises 15 residues. Unmatched junction bases numbered 9, after V lost 6 bases and J lost 2 bases. From germline, CDR1 is MNHEY and CDR2 SMNVEV (reference sequence). CDR3 loop: CASSKGQKGNYGYTF. For the CDR3, the DNA is TGTGCCAGCAGCAAGGGACAGAAAGGGAACTATGGCTACACCTTC.

The V and J genes are TRBV4-2 and TRBJ1-5; no clear D gene. Germline V gene lookup returns CDR1 LGHNA and CDR2 YNFKEQ. This CDR3 is built from 14 residues. Trimming left V 0 bases short and J 7 bases short, with 10 bases between. The CDR3 region is CASSQEGDGQPQHF. The CDR3 bases are TGTGCCAGCAGCCAAGAAGGAGATGGGCAGCCCCAGCATTTT.

This rearrangement joins TRBV2 to TRBJ1-2; the match to TRBD1 covers 8 bases. The V segment lost 5 bases and the J segment 8 bases; nucleotides outside the gene matches: 13. Germline loops: CDR1 SNHLY, CDR2 FYNNEI. The CDR3 is 15 residues long. This CDR3 reads CASSPRSGRGLGYTF. In DNA, the CDR3 is TGTGCCAGCAGTCCCCGAAGCGGCAGGGGGCTAGGCTACACCTTC.

The rearrangement uses TRBV28 and TRBJ1-5, with no clear D. The length of the CDR3 is 15 residues. V was cut by 4 bases and J by 4 bases, with 14 bases left in between. Germline V gene data show CDR1 as MDHEN and CDR2 as SYDVKM. The CDR3 DNA follows: TGTGCCAGCAGTTATGGGGAGCTAGGGAATCAGCCCCAGCATTTT. Amino acid sequence: CASSYGELGNQPQHF.

The chain carries TRBV11-3 and TRBJ2-1, with TRBD2 identical over 9 bases. V trimming: 1 base; J trimming: 10 bases; junction bases outside the gene matches: 8. The CDR3 contains 15 residues. Germline lookup yields CDR1 SGHNT and CDR2 YENEEA. CDR3 DNA sequence: TGTGCCAGCAGCTTAGCGGGCGGGAGGGAGAGGGAGCAGTTCTTC. This sequence encodes CASSLAGGREREQFF. The full variable domain, rest sourced from reference TRBV11-3 and TRBJ2-1, is EAGVVQSPRYKIIEKKQPVAFWCNPISGHNTLYWYLQNLGQGPELLIRYENEEAVDDSQLPKDRFSAERLKGVDSTLKIQPAELGDSAVYLCASSLAGGREREQFFGPGTRLTVL.

This clone was recorded a few times. V and J are TRBV7-6 and TRBJ1-2; TRBD1 matches at 9 bases. Unmatched junction bases numbered 8, after V lost 6 bases and J lost 6 bases. The germline CDR1 and CDR2 sequences are SGHVS and FNYEAQ. The CDR3 length is 14 residues. CDR3 in amino acids: CASRPWTGANGYTF. The CDR3 DNA reads TGTGCCAGCAGACCATGGACAGGGGCGAATGGCTACACCTTC.

The chain employs TRBV5-4 and TRBJ2-3; 11 bases map to TRBD2. There are 16 residues in the CDR3. Germline CDR1 and CDR2: SGHNT and YYREEE (reference sequence). V dropped 3 bases and J dropped 3; count of bases not matched to a gene: 6. The CDR3, as DNA: TGTGCCAGCAGCTCCCCGGGACTAGCGGTTACAGATACGCAGTATTTT. Protein: CASSSPGLAVTDTQYF.

V and J are TRBV28 and TRBJ2-5; 8 bases map to TRBD2. This CDR3 comprises 11 residues. V was pared by 10 bases and J by 4 bases, with 2 bases of the junction left unmatched. Germline lookup yields CDR1 MDHEN and CDR2 SYDVKM. CDR3 coding DNA: TGTGCCACGGCGGGGGGAGAGACCCAGTACTTC. Translated, it gives CATAGGETQYF. The variable domain in full, completed from reference TRBV28 and TRBJ2-5, reads DVKVTQSSRYLVKRTGEKVFLECVQDMDHENMFWYRQDPGLGLRLIYFSYDVKMKEKGDIPEGYSVSREKKERFSLILESASTNQTSMYLCATAGGETQYFGPGTRLLVL.

The chain uses TRBV11-3 and TRBJ1-1, with 9 bases aligning to TRBD1. CDR1 is SGHNT and CDR2 is YENEEA in the germline V gene. V was clipped by 4 bases and J by 7 bases; unmatched bases: 16. CDR3 length: 17 amino acids. The DNA for the CDR3 is TGTGCCAGCAGCTCACCTGGACAGGGGATATATTGGGTTGAAGCTTTCTTT. This encodes CASSSPGQGIYWVEAFF.

This chain joins TRBV4-1 and TRBJ1-1, with D possibly TRBD1 on 5 matching bases. The V gene's germline CDR1 is MGHRA and CDR2 YSYEKL. Deletions cut 4 bases from V and 2 bases from J, with 14 bases between. The CDR3 contains 15 residues. CDR3 in DNA: TGCGCCAGCAGCCTACCAGGAGGGGAAAACACTGAAGCTTTCTTT. This sequence encodes CASSLPGGENTEAFF.